These T cell receptor beta chains were read from a single sample in a study of shared clonotypes between healthy human individuals. Profiling relied on immunoSEQ multiplex PCR, and the TCRdb table lists in-frame clones only, not all of them. The sample has some 900,000 clones, around three quarters seen once. The source material was memory CD4+ T cells sorted from blood. The receptors were sampled from a man aged 18 to 29 in good health. Both conserved end residues are part of each CDR3. Each record gives: D gene, J gene, V gene, clone size, CDR3 length, CDR3 protein, CDR3 DNA. D genes are given only for firm matches. Rows give clone size only sometimes, using once, few, many, or a class for an expanded clone.

D: -; J: TRBJ1-1; V: TRBV9; size: -; length: 15; CDR3: CASSVGWGSATEAFF; DNA: TGTGCCAGCAGCGTAGGATGGGGGTCGGCCACTGAAGCTTTCTTT
D: -; J: TRBJ2-2; V: TRBV5-4; size: -; length: 13; CDR3: CASSLGIAGELFF; DNA: TGTGCCAGCAGCTTGGGCATCGCCGGGGAGCTGTTTTTT
D: -; J: TRBJ1-4; V: TRBV19; size: -; length: 15; CDR3: CASSIRGTPNEKLFF; DNA: TGTGCCAGTAGTATAAGAGGGACCCCTAATGAAAAACTGTTTTTT
D: -; J: TRBJ1-1; V: TRBV5-6; size: -; length: 11; CDR3: CASGGGPEAFF; DNA: TGTGCCAGCGGTGGGGGCCCTGAAGCTTTCTTT
D: TRBD1; J: TRBJ2-7; V: TRBV30; size: -; length: 15; CDR3: CAWLERDSYSYEQYF; DNA: TGTGCCTGGCTCGAACGGGACAGCTATTCCTACGAGCAGTACTTC
D: -; J: TRBJ2-7; V: TRBV5-8; size: -; length: 15; CDR3: CASSLEPDFRYEQYF; DNA: TGTGCCAGCAGCTTGGAGCCCGATTTTAGGTACGAGCAGTACTTC
D: -; J: TRBJ2-6; V: TRBV5-4; size: -; length: 15; CDR3: CASSLPGSGANVLTF; DNA: TGTGCCAGCAGCTTGCCCGGGTCAGGGGCCAACGTCCTGACTTTC
D: TRBD2; J: TRBJ2-7; V: TRBV9; size: -; length: 15; CDR3: CASSPEGGGSYEQYF; DNA: TGTGCCAGCAGCCCGGAGGGCGGGGGCTCCTACGAGCAGTACTTC
D: TRBD2; J: TRBJ2-3; V: TRBV28; size: -; length: 16; CDR3: CASKGGTSEFGDTQYF; DNA: TGTGCCAGCAAGGGCGGGACTAGCGAATTCGGGGATACGCAGTATTTT
D: TRBD1; J: TRBJ1-6; V: TRBV18; size: -; length: 19; CDR3: CASSPKAQTGGLGNSPLHF; DNA: TGTGCCAGCTCACCTAAGGCCCAGACAGGGGGTCTCGGTAATTCACCCCTCCACTTT
D: -; J: TRBJ1-2; V: TRBV19; size: -; length: 14; CDR3: CATHPAQGTAGYTF; DNA: TGTGCCACCCACCCGGCGCAGGGTACGGCTGGCTACACCTTC
D: -; J: TRBJ1-5; V: TRBV11-2; size: -; length: 13; CDR3: CASSTASNQPQHF; DNA: TGTGCCAGCAGCACAGCTAGCAATCAGCCCCAGCATTTT
D: -; J: TRBJ2-7; V: TRBV18; size: -; length: 15; CDR3: CASSPLQHSPYEQYF; DNA: TGTGCCAGCTCACCACTTCAGCACTCCCCCTACGAGCAGTACTTC
D: -; J: TRBJ2-1; V: TRBV19; size: -; length: 16; CDR3: CASTSDAGTPRNEQFF; DNA: TGTGCCAGTACCTCCGACGCCGGGACACCTCGTAATGAGCAGTTCTTC
D: TRBD1; J: TRBJ1-5; V: TRBV28; size: many; length: 14; CDR3: CASSDRVRWQPQHF; DNA: TGTGCCAGCTCGGACAGGGTGAGATGGCAGCCCCAGCATTTT
D: -; J: TRBJ2-7; V: TRBV11-2; size: -; length: 16; CDR3: CASSLFPGLNSYEQYF; DNA: TGTGCCAGCAGCCTATTCCCGGGACTCAACTCCTACGAGCAGTACTTC
D: -; J: TRBJ1-4; V: TRBV5-4; size: -; length: 15; CDR3: CASSADSATNEKLFF; DNA: TGTGCCAGCAGTGCAGACAGCGCAACTAATGAAAAACTGTTTTTT
D: -; J: TRBJ2-7; V: TRBV7-2; size: -; length: 14; CDR3: CASSLRGQTYEQYF; DNA: TGTGCCAGCAGCTTAAGGGGCCAAACCTACGAGCAGTACTTC